A selection of T cell receptor beta chains follows, all from one sample in a study of blood T cell repertoires in COVID-19. Clones were sequenced by immunoSEQ multiplex PCR, and TCRdb holds only the in-frame ones, with some missing. Counted here are 100,000 or so clones, about 76% occurring once; the ten biggest clones make up more than 20%. The source material was peripheral blood. The origin of the receptors is a human donor in a cohort sampled during active COVID-19. Both conserved end residues are part of each CDR3. The D gene is left open where the match is weak. The size of a clone is reported for some rows only, either as once, few or many, or as a class for expanded clones.

CDR3aa: CASRDGTVSGNTIYF
CDR3nt: TGTGCCAGCAGAGACGGGACAGTCTCTGGAAACACCATATATTTT
j_gene: TRBJ1-3
d_gene: TRBD1
abundance: .
v_gene: TRBV6-5

CDR3aa: CASKFGSYNEQFF
CDR3nt: TGTGCCAGCAAGTTCGGCTCCTACAATGAGCAGTTCTTC
j_gene: TRBJ2-1
d_gene: .
abundance: .
v_gene: TRBV2

CDR3aa: CASSPVQDSNQPQHF
CDR3nt: TGTGCCAGCAGTCCCGTACAGGATAGCAATCAGCCCCAGCATTTT
j_gene: TRBJ1-5
d_gene: .
abundance: .
v_gene: TRBV28

CDR3aa: CASRSTGAYNSPLHF
CDR3nt: TGTGCCAGCAGATCGACAGGAGCCTATAATTCACCCCTCCACTTT
j_gene: TRBJ1-6
d_gene: .
abundance: few
v_gene: TRBV3-1/TRBV3-2

CDR3aa: CASSISGGQDTEAFF
CDR3nt: TGTGCCAGTAGTATCTCGGGGGGACAGGACACTGAAGCTTTCTTT
j_gene: TRBJ1-1
d_gene: TRBD1
abundance: .
v_gene: TRBV19

CDR3aa: CASSDIRGTQETQYF
CDR3nt: TGTGCCAGTAGTGATATTCGGGGGACCCAAGAGACCCAGTACTTC
j_gene: TRBJ2-5
d_gene: .
abundance: .
v_gene: TRBV19

CDR3aa: CAISESLASYEQYF
CDR3nt: TGTGCCATCAGTGAGTCCCTAGCATCCTACGAGCAGTACTTC
j_gene: TRBJ2-7
d_gene: .
abundance: .
v_gene: TRBV10-3

CDR3aa: CASSPYGTGADTQYF
CDR3nt: TGTGCCAGCAGCCCCTACGGGACAGGGGCAGATACGCAGTATTTT
j_gene: TRBJ2-3
d_gene: TRBD1
abundance: .
v_gene: TRBV6-5

CDR3aa: CASSLYDRGDSPLHF
CDR3nt: TGCGCCAGCAGCTTGTATGACAGGGGGGATTCACCCCTCCACTTT
j_gene: TRBJ1-6
d_gene: TRBD1
abundance: .
v_gene: TRBV5-1

CDR3aa: CASSLRVMETQYF
CDR3nt: TGCGCCAGCAGCTTGCGGGTGATGGAGACCCAGTACTTC
j_gene: TRBJ2-5
d_gene: .
abundance: .
v_gene: TRBV5-1

CDR3aa: CASSEYFQETQYF
CDR3nt: TGTGCCAGCAGTGAGTACTTTCAAGAGACCCAGTACTTC
j_gene: TRBJ2-5
d_gene: .
abundance: .
v_gene: TRBV2

CDR3aa: CASSYSQGSETQYF
CDR3nt: TGTGCCAGCAGTTACTCTCAGGGGAGTGAGACCCAGTACTTC
j_gene: TRBJ2-5
d_gene: .
abundance: .
v_gene: TRBV6-5

CDR3aa: CATAAQRGETQYF
CDR3nt: TGTGCCACCGCTGCACAGCGGGGAGAGACCCAGTACTTC
j_gene: TRBJ2-5
d_gene: TRBD2
abundance: .
v_gene: TRBV15